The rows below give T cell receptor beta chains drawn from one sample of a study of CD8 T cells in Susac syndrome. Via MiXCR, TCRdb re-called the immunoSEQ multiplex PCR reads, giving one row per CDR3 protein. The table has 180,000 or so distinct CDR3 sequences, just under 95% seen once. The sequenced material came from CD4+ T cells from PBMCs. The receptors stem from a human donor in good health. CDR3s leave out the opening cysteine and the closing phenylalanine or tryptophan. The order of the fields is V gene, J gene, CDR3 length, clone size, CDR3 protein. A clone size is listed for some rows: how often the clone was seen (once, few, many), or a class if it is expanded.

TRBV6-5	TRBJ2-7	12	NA	ASSSGTGEYEQY
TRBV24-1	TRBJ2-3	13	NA	ATSDLRRPGDTQF
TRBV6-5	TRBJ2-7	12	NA	ASSDFRGGYEQY
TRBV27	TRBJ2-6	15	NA	ASSFDRGDSGANVLT
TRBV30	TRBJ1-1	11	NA	AWRFTGVTEAF
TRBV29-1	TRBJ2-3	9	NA	SVVRTDTQY
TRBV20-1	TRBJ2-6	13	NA	SARRGSSGANVLT
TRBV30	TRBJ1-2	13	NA	AWSVRPVLNYGYT
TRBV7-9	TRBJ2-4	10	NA	ASSLESGIQY
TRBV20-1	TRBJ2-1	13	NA	SARALRGPGNEQF
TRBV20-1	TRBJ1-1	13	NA	SARDLGRPNTEAF
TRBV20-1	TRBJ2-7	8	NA	SAYWSEQY
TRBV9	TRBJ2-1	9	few	ASSVLDEQF
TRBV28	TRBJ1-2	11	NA	AAQGRGDYGYT
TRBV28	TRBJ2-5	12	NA	ASRPTLAVETQY
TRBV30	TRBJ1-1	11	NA	AWSARTGTEAF
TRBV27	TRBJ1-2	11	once	ASSFPGGRGYT
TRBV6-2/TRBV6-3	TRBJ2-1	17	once	ASSLYSGSYRVSYNEQF
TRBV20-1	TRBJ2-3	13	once	SARDWREGTDTQY
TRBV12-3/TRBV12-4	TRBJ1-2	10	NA	ASSFLPPGYT
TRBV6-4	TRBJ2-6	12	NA	ASSEQEGANVLT
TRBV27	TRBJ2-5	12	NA	ASRAAGQGVTQY